This passage covers 24 T cell receptor beta chains from one sample sequenced in a study of T cell responses to AZD1222 COVID-19 vaccine. Assay used: immunoSEQ multiplex PCR; TCRdb lists only in-frame clones, some missing. The repertoire holds 130,000 to 150,000 clones, with 88% as singletons. The input for sequencing was peripheral blood, taken on day 0 of MenACWY control vaccination. These receptors were collected from an adult in good health.

This clone showed up just once. The CDR3 loop is CASSFFQSTDTQYF. Here the CDR3 DNA reads TGTGCCAGCAGTTTTTTCCAGAGCACAGATACGCAGTATTTT. The J gene is TRBJ2-3, the V gene TRBV27; D unclear. The germline V and J ends were trimmed by 3 bases and 0 bases, with 7 bases remaining between them. The CDR3 consists of 14 residues. The V gene's germline CDR1 is MNHEY and CDR2 SMNVEV (reference sequence).

DNA of the CDR3: TGTGCCAGCACGCGTAGCTCTGGAAACACCATATATTTT. This codes for CASTRSSGNTIYF. This chain joins TRBV6-5 and TRBJ1-3; D is unresolved. Germline V gene data show CDR1 as MNHEY and CDR2 as SVGAGI. The ends were cut back, 7 bases at V and 0 bases at J, with 7 bases in the middle. This CDR3 is 13 amino acids long.

This sequence joins TRBV11-2 and TRBJ2-5; D is tentatively TRBD1 or TRBD2 (5 bases each). Deletions cut 0 bases from V and 4 bases from J, with 9 bases between. In germline, CDR1 is SGHAT, CDR2 FQNNGV. This CDR3 is built from 14 residues. In DNA, the CDR3 is TGTGCCAGCAGCTTAGATTTGGGGACAGAGACCCAGTACTTC. Its protein product is CASSLDLGTETQYF.

V gene TRBV27 combines with J gene TRBJ1-1, with 7 bases aligning to TRBD1. CDR3 length equals 13 residues. J gave up 4 bases and V 3 bases, and 2 bases lay outside the gene matches. Germline CDR1 reads MNHEY; CDR2 reads SMNVEV (reference sequence). CDR3: CASSFYRGTEAFF. In DNA, the CDR3 is TGTGCCAGCAGTTTCTACAGGGGCACTGAAGCTTTCTTT.

The gene calls are TRBV6-5 and TRBJ2-1, with 9 bases fitting TRBD1. V lost 8 bases, J lost 8 bases, and 7 bases stayed unmatched. CDR1 and CDR2 from the germline V gene are MNHEY and SVGAGI. The CDR3 length is 13 residues. Here the CDR3 reads CASATGGYDEQFF. The CDR3 bases are TGTGCCAGCGCGACAGGGGGTTACGATGAGCAGTTCTTC.

CDR3 in DNA: TGCAGCACAGAAGGGGCGGGGGGTTCCCATGGGCAGTTCTTC. It specifies CSTEGAGGSHGQFF. This chain connects TRBV29-1 to TRBJ2-1; 8 nucleotides line up with TRBD2. Germline V gene sequence: CDR1 SQVTM, CDR2 ANQGSEA. CDR3 length: 14 amino acids. The V segment lost 8 bases and the J segment 12 bases; nucleotides outside the gene matches: 18.

The chain employs TRBV3-1 (or the pseudogene TRBV3-2) and TRBJ2-2; possible D gene TRBD2, 6 bases. The V and J ends lost 5 bases and 8 bases respectively, with 9 bases between them. CDR1 and CDR2 (germline): LGHDT, YNNKEL (reference sequence). This CDR3 has 12 residues. CDR3 DNA sequence: TGTGCCAGCAGCGAGGGAGGAGGGGAGCTGTTTTTT. Protein sequence: CASSEGGGELFF.

V and J are TRBV19 and TRBJ1-5; TRBD1 is a possible D gene (6 bases). The CDR3 is 14 amino acids. The germline gives CDR1 LNHDA, CDR2 SQIVND (reference sequence). The ends were cut back, 3 bases at V and 7 bases at J, with 13 bases in the middle. The CDR3 is CASSISLGGQPQHF. The CDR3 DNA reads as TGTGCCAGTAGTATCTCTCTAGGGGGACAGCCCCAGCATTTT.

The chain has TRBV11-3 and TRBJ2-1; 11 nucleotides line up with TRBD1. V gave up 5 bases and J gave up 6 bases; unmatched junction bases: 6. Looked up from germline, CDR1 is SGHNT and CDR2 is YENEEA. The CDR3 is 15 amino acids. In nucleotides, the CDR3 is TGTGCCAGCAGCCCCCCGGGACAGGGGGGCAATGAGCAGTTCTTC. This encodes CASSPPGQGGNEQFF.

This clone has just a few counts. CDR3 coding DNA: TGTGCCAGCAGCTTCCAGGGCGGGGAGGGGGAGACCCAGTACTTC. It translates to CASSFQGGEGETQYF. The V and J genes are TRBV7-2 and TRBJ2-5, with 7 bases aligning to TRBD2. CDR1 is SGHTA, CDR2 FQGNSA, per germline. This CDR3 has 15 residues. V lost 3 bases, J lost 5 bases, and 9 bases stayed unmatched.

In its sample, this clone was seen a few times. The sample has other DNA sequences that encode this CDR3 too. V is TRBV7-9 and J is TRBJ1-2, with D possibly matching TRBD1 (6 bases). The V end was cut by 2 bases, the J end by 4 bases, with 8 bases between. The germline gives CDR1 SEHNR, CDR2 FQNEAQ (reference sequence). The CDR3 has 13 amino acids. CDR3 nucleotide sequence: TGTGCCAGCAGCTTAAAACAGGGCTATGGCTACACCTTC. The encoded protein is CASSLKQGYGYTF.

This chain connects TRBV5-1 to TRBJ2-1; D perhaps matches TRBD1 (5 bases). V was shortened by 4 bases and J by 5 bases, with 19 bases between the two germline ends. Germline lookup yields CDR1 SGHRS and CDR2 YFSETQ. The CDR3 loop spans 16 amino acids. This chain's CDR3 is CASSTQQVFGNNEQFF. CDR3 sequence (DNA): TGCGCCAGCAGCACCCAACAGGTTTTTGGGAACAATGAGCAGTTCTTC.

This clone has only a few counts. The rearrangement joins TRBV28 to TRBJ1-2; no clear D. Trimming took 5 bases from V and 1 from J, leaving 11 bases between them. Germline loops: CDR1 MDHEN, CDR2 SYDVKM. The CDR3 has 14 residues. CDR3: CASSAPGDNYGYTF. In DNA form, the CDR3 reads TGTGCCAGCAGTGCCCCCGGGGATAACTATGGCTACACCTTC.

The CDR3 DNA reads as TGTGCCAGCAGCCTCCTAGCGGGAGGGCATGGGACCCAGTACTTC. It is translated as CASSLLAGGHGTQYF. This sequence joins TRBV7-3 and TRBJ2-5; the match to TRBD2 covers 12 bases. Germline V lookup: CDR1 SGHTA, CDR2 FQGTGA. The trim removed 5 bases at V and 7 bases at J, leaving 8 bases unmatched. The CDR3 runs to 15 residues.

The chain is built from TRBV9 and TRBJ2-7; D remains unclear. The V and J ends lost 0 bases and 4 bases respectively, with 8 bases between them. CDR3 size: 13 residues. Germline CDR1 is SGDLS and CDR2 is YYNGEE. The CDR3 is CASSVGVGYEQYF. The DNA of the CDR3 is TGTGCCAGCAGCGTAGGGGTTGGGTACGAGCAGTACTTC.

This chain connects TRBV27 to TRBJ1-6, with D tentatively TRBD1 (6 bases). CDR1 is MNHEY, CDR2 SMNVEV, per germline (reference sequence). V lost 6 bases and J 7 bases, leaving 13 bases between the germline ends. The CDR3 totals 14 residues. The CDR3 DNA reads TGTGCCAGCAGATGGGGGGCGGAAAATTCACCCCTCCACTTT. It translates to CASRWGAENSPLHF.

Worth noting for this clone: The same CDR3 is also encoded by other DNA sequences in this sample. The chain links TRBV30 to TRBJ1-3; D is unresolved. The V and J ends lost 0 bases and 5 bases respectively, with 8 bases between them. Per germline, CDR1 GTSNPN and CDR2 SVGIG (reference sequence). The CDR3 totals 13 residues. The CDR3 bases are TGTGCCTGGAGTGTAAACGGCCGAAACACCATATATTTT. As protein: CAWSVNGRNTIYF.

As to this clone: At one end, the junction sequence differs from germline, possibly due to a read error. This chain joins TRBV5-1 and TRBJ1-1, with 10 bases fitting TRBD1. CDR3 size: 14 residues. CDR1 and CDR2 (germline): SGHRS, YFSETQ. Written as DNA, the CDR3 is TGCGCCAGCAGCACGGACAGGGGGAACGCTGAAGCTTTCTTT. As protein: CASSTDRGNAEAFF.

This clone came up a few times. The gene calls are TRBV30 and TRBJ1-2; D is unresolved. Trimming stripped 1 base from V and 5 bases from J, with 14 bases between. Looked up from germline, CDR1 is GTSNPN and CDR2 is SVGIG (reference sequence). This CDR3 contains 14 residues. In DNA, the CDR3 is TGTGCCTGGAGTGCCCGGGCCTTATCGTATGGCTACACCTTC. This gives the protein CAWSARALSYGYTF.

This chain uses TRBV5-1 with TRBJ2-6; D is possibly TRBD1 (6 bases). The CDR3 has 16 amino acids. The germline V gene encodes CDR1 SGHRS and CDR2 YFSETQ. V lost 0 bases to trimming and J lost 0 bases, with 7 bases between them. CDR3 sequence reads: CASSLEGHSGANVLTF. CDR3 in DNA: TGCGCCAGCAGCTTGGAGGGACACTCTGGGGCCAACGTCCTGACTTTC.

The chain joins TRBV27 to TRBJ1-5; D might be TRBD1 (5 bases). V gave up 5 bases and J gave up 1 base, with 12 bases separating them. Germline CDR1 MNHEY, CDR2 SMNVEV (reference sequence). This CDR3 is built from 15 residues. The DNA for the CDR3 is TGTGCCAGCAGTGGGGGGGACGGAAGCAATCAGCCCCAGCATTTT. It specifies CASSGGDGSNQPQHF.

The chain is built from TRBV5-1 and TRBJ2-7; tentative D call: TRBD1 (7 bases). CDR1 SGHRS and CDR2 YFSETQ come from the germline V gene. This CDR3 is built from 14 residues. The germline V and J ends were trimmed by 3 bases and 5 bases, with 15 bases remaining between them. The DNA for the CDR3 is TGCGCCAGCAGCTCGAGACAGGGACTCAACGAGCAGTACTTC. It translates to CASSSRQGLNEQYF.

V gene TRBV5-1 combines with J gene TRBJ1-1; maybe TRBD1 (5 bases). Germline CDR1 is SGHRS and CDR2 is YFSETQ. The CDR3 is made up of 13 amino acids. With 2 bases removed from V and 4 bases from J, the gap between germline ends came to 9 bases. The CDR3 region has the DNA TGCGCCAGCAGCTTAAGGACAACCACTGAAGCTTTCTTT. Its protein product is CASSLRTTTEAFF.

The genes are TRBV6-4 and TRBJ2-1; TRBD2 aligns across 9 bases. V gave up 2 bases and J gave up 4 bases; unmatched junction bases: 3. From germline, CDR1 is MRHNA and CDR2 SNTAGT. This CDR3 has 15 amino acids. Here the CDR3 reads CASSDGGGGYNEQFF. The CDR3 DNA follows: TGTGCCAGCAGTGACGGCGGGGGGGGTTACAATGAGCAGTTCTTC.